Listed below are T cell receptor beta chains from one sample, sequenced in a study of vaccination effects on CD4 cells after COVID-19. Here immunoSEQ multiplex PCR was the method, and the copy in TCRdb shows in-frame clones only, minus some. The sample holds 25,000 to 30,000 clones, roughly 80% seen once. Antigens of these TCRs are unknown. The specimen comprised CD4+ T cells from PBMCs cultured with HCoV-229E spike peptides, sampled after COVID-19 vaccination. Source of these receptors: a human donor who received a COVID-19 vaccine. Both conserved end residues are part of each CDR3. The D gene is left open where the match is weak. The size of a clone is reported for some rows only, either as once, few or many, or as a class for expanded clones.

TRBV7-2	.	TRBJ1-1	.	TGTGCCAGCAGCTTAGATTGGGGATTAGAAGCTTTCTTT	CASSLDWGLEAFF
TRBV11-3	.	TRBJ2-1	TRBD1	TGTGCCAGCAGCATGGGACAGGTCTCCTACAATGAGCAGTTCTTC	CASSMGQVSYNEQFF
TRBV4-1	.	TRBJ1-6	TRBD1	TGCGCCAGCAGCCAAGGGGGTGCCTCGACAGGGGCCTCCTATAATTCACCCCTCCACTTT	CASSQGGASTGASYNSPLHF
TRBV9	.	TRBJ2-2	TRBD2	TGTGCCAGCAGCGATCTGACTATAGCGGGAGCTGGGGAGCTGTTTTTT	CASSDLTIAGAGELFF
TRBV2	.	TRBJ1-6	TRBD1	TGTGCCATCAACCGGGACAGGGGCCCTTACCTCAATTCACCCCTCCACTTT	CAINRDRGPYLNSPLHF
TRBV12-5	.	TRBJ2-7	.	TGTGCTAGTGGTTTGGGGCACAGGGCCTCCTACGAGCAGTACTTC	CASGLGHRASYEQYF
TRBV6-1	.	TRBJ2-3	.	TGTGCCAGCAGTGACGCACATCTCACAGATACGCAGTATTTT	CASSDAHLTDTQYF
TRBV20-1	few	TRBJ2-5	.	TGCAGTGCTAGCACTAAAGAGACCCAGTACTTC	CSASTKETQYF
TRBV9	.	TRBJ2-3	.	TGTGCCAGCAGCGGAGGACTAGGGGGGTCCACAGATACGCAGTATTTT	CASSGGLGGSTDTQYF
TRBV6-5	.	TRBJ1-2	TRBD1	TGTGCCAGCAGTCAAAGTCCCGGGACAGTCTATGGCTACACCTTC	CASSQSPGTVYGYTF
TRBV7-2	once	TRBJ2-7	.	TGTGCCAGCAGCTTAAGATCGTCAGCTTCTTACGAGCAGTACTTC	CASSLRSSASYEQYF
TRBV10-2	.	TRBJ1-2	.	TGCGCCAGCAGTGAGTCGCGTAGGGATCTCTATGGCTACACCTTC	CASSESRRDLYGYTF
TRBV5-4	few	TRBJ2-3	TRBD1	TGTGCCAGCAGCTCGGGACAGACAACAGATACGCAGTATTTT	CASSSGQTTDTQYF
TRBV20-1	.	TRBJ1-2	.	TGCAGTGCTAGAGAACCCGGGGGCTACACCTTC	CSAREPGGYTF
TRBV7-8	once	TRBJ1-4	.	TGTGCCAGCAGCTTAGGAATAGCAACTAATGAAAAACTGTTTTTT	CASSLGIATNEKLFF
TRBV6-6	.	TRBJ2-1	.	TGTGCCAGCACCTCACGACAGGACAATGAGCAGTTCTTC	CASTSRQDNEQFF
TRBV12-3/TRBV12-4	.	TRBJ2-1	.	TGTGCCAGCAAAACCGGGGGCTACAATGAGCAGTTCTTC	CASKTGGYNEQFF